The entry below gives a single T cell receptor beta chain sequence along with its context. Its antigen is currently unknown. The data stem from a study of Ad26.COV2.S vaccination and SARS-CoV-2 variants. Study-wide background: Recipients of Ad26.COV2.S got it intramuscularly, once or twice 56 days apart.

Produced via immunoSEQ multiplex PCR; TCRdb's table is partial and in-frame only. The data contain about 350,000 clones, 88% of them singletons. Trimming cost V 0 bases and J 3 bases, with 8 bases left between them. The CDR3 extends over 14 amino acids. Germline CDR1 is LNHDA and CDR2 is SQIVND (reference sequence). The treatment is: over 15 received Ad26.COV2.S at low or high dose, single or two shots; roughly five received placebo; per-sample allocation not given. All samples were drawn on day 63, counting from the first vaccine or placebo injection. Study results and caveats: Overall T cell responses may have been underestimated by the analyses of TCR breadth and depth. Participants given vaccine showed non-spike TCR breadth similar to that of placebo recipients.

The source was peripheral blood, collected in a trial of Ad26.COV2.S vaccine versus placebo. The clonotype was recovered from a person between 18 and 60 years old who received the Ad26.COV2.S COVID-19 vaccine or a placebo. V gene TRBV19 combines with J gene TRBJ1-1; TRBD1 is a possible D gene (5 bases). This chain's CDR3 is CASSIEGVDTEAFF. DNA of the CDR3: TGTGCCAGTAGTATAGAGGGGGTCGACACTGAAGCTTTCTTT. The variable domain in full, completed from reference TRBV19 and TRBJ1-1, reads DGGITQSPKYLFRKEGQNVTLSCEQNLNHDAMYWYRQDPGQGLRLIYYSQIVNDFQKGDIAEGYSVSREKKESFPLTVTSAQKNPTAFYLCASSIEGVDTEAFFGQGTRLTVV.